Sequencing of this TCR beta chain was carried out in a study of blood T cell repertoires in COVID-19. Study overall: In each case, the material was cDNA or gDNA derived from T cells, B-cell-depleted T cells, or PBMCs.

Source study methods: Reference gene primer amplification gave nucleated cell count estimates. The protocol was immunoSEQ multiplex PCR, while the TCRdb copy is restricted to in-frame clones and leaves out a portion. V, J and clone size derive from that table, while D and trimming were established from the DNA sequence. The sample includes some 380,000 clones, around 89% of them seen just once. Germline assignment: CDR1 LNHDA and CDR2 SQIVND (reference sequence). CDR3 size: 14 residues. V lost 0 bases and J 2 bases, leaving 8 bases between the germline ends. The receptor was isolated from a man aged 18 to 30 with active or convalescent COVID-19. The sequenced material came from peripheral blood. The chain combines TRBV19 with TRBJ2-7, with D possibly TRBD2 on 6 matching bases. DNA of the CDR3: TGTGCCAGTAGTATAGAAGCGGGTCCCTACGAGCAGTACTTC. Translation gives CASSIEAGPYEQYF.